This T cell receptor beta chain was recovered during a study of blood T cell repertoires in COVID-19. The method was immunoSEQ multiplex PCR; TCRdb's version includes in-frame clones alone and lacks a portion of them. The sample records about 270,000 clones, about 88% being singletons. This sequence originates from a woman in her sixties or seventies in a cohort exposed to, infected with or recovered from COVID-19 (not recorded which). The sample taken for sequencing was PBMCs or T cells enriched from blood (not recorded which).

CDR3 in amino acids: CASSLEGTSTEAFF. The CDR3 DNA reads TGTGCCAGCAGTTTAGAGGGGACAAGCACTGAAGCTTTCTTT. The chain recombines TRBV27 with TRBJ1-1; weak D call: TRBD1 (6 bases). V lost 2 bases and J 4 bases, leaving 11 bases between the germline ends. The CDR3 has 14 residues. The germline V gene has CDR1 MNHEY and CDR2 SMNVEV (reference sequence).